A selection of T cell receptor beta chains follows, all from one sample in a study of cytomegalovirus exposure and HLA in healthy donors. Assay: immunoSEQ multiplex PCR; the TCRdb copy retains only in-frame clones and omits some. The sample carries more than 85,000 clones, around three quarters recorded once. The sequenced sample was PBMCs. Receptor source: a woman between 45 and 65 years old in good health and CMV-seropositive. Both conserved end residues are part of each CDR3. The D gene is left open where the match is weak. Size values are once, few and many counts, or a class for expanded clones, and some rows have none.

clone_size: once; v_call: TRBV10-3; d_call: NA; j_call: TRBJ2-1; cdr3_nt: TGTGCCATCAGTGGGGACCAGGGGGAGGTCTACAATGAGCAGTTCTTC; cdr3_aa: CAISGDQGEVYNEQFF
clone_size: NA; v_call: TRBV4-3; d_call: TRBD2; j_call: TRBJ2-1; cdr3_nt: TGCGCCAGCAGCCAGGAGACTAGCGATTACAATGAGCAGTTCTTC; cdr3_aa: CASSQETSDYNEQFF
clone_size: NA; v_call: TRBV6-1; d_call: NA; j_call: TRBJ1-1; cdr3_nt: TGTGCCAGCAGGGACAGCTGGACTGAAGCTTTCTTT; cdr3_aa: CASRDSWTEAFF
clone_size: once; v_call: TRBV11-1; d_call: TRBD2; j_call: TRBJ2-5; cdr3_nt: TGTGCCAGCAGTCCCGGACTAGCGGGAGAAGAGACCCAGTACTTC; cdr3_aa: CASSPGLAGEETQYF
clone_size: NA; v_call: TRBV6-5; d_call: NA; j_call: TRBJ1-6; cdr3_nt: TGTGCCAGCAGTTACCGGACAGACACGAATTCACCCCTCCACTTT; cdr3_aa: CASSYRTDTNSPLHF
clone_size: NA; v_call: TRBV7-3; d_call: NA; j_call: TRBJ2-7; cdr3_nt: TGTGCCAGCGGCACCAGGGGTGGGGAGCAGTACTTC; cdr3_aa: CASGTRGGEQYF
clone_size: NA; v_call: TRBV19; d_call: TRBD2; j_call: TRBJ2-5; cdr3_nt: TGTGCCAGTAGGGATGGACTAGGAGAGACCCAGTACTTC; cdr3_aa: CASRDGLGETQYF
clone_size: NA; v_call: TRBV4-1; d_call: TRBD2; j_call: TRBJ2-3; cdr3_nt: TGCGCCAGCAGCCTAGCGGGAGGGCCGGCAGATACGCAGTATTTT; cdr3_aa: CASSLAGGPADTQYF
clone_size: NA; v_call: TRBV12-5; d_call: NA; j_call: TRBJ2-7; cdr3_nt: TGTGCTAGTGGTTTGGTACAGCCAGGTAGCGCCTACGAGCAGTACTTC; cdr3_aa: CASGLVQPGSAYEQYF
clone_size: NA; v_call: TRBV7-6; d_call: NA; j_call: TRBJ2-1; cdr3_nt: TGTGCCAGCAGCTTCGACTCTTACAATGAGCAGTTCTTC; cdr3_aa: CASSFDSYNEQFF